In its sample, the clone carrying this TCR beta chain was seen a few times. What it binds is unknown. This sample was included in a study of T-cell memory formation after mild COVID-19. For the study at large: TCR clustering was largely donor specific. Study findings and constraints: Certain responding clones were present in pre-infection memory, suggesting participation of cross-reactive memory. Clones that contracted from day 15 to 85 were balanced CD4/CD8, while later expanders leaned CD4+.

The germline gives CDR1 MNHNS, CDR2 SASEGT. Trimming cost V 6 bases and J 0 bases, with 15 bases left between them. The CDR3 has 16 residues. TCRdb re-called the 5' RACE reads with MiXCR, one entry per CDR3 protein. The table lists fewer than 350,000 distinct CDR3 sequences, under 20% of them singletons, with about 21% in the top ten. The sequencing input was PBMCs or a T cell subset sorted from them (not recorded which). The origin of this receptor is a man aged 18 to 30 who had mild COVID-19 (a few samples of this study predate the infection). Cell type and time point are not known. This rearrangement joins TRBV6-1 to TRBJ1-5; D gene ambiguous. CDR3 sequence (DNA): TGTGCCAGCAGCCCTAGCGCGGACTATAGCAATCAGCCCCAGCATTTT. It specifies CASSPSADYSNQPQHF.